This TCR beta chain was sequenced in a study of beta chain features in type 1 diabetes. Of the isolated RNA, all was reverse transcribed, and so the sequenced material was expressed TCRB transcripts. Sequenced by immunoSEQ multiplex PCR; TCRdb stores in-frame clones only, minus some. The table records under 850,000 clones, 13% of them present only once. Notes on the study in general: Fewer junction insertions and more nucleotide deletions appeared in type 1 diabetes patients. Type 1 diabetes patients had moderately but significantly shorter TCRB CDR3s in all four CD4+ subsets. Researchers reported that naive, central memory and Treg TCRB repertoires appeared more similar in patients than in healthy donors.

Stem cell-like memory, regulatory, central memory and naive CD4+ cells were sorted via CD45RO/CCR7/CD25/CD127/CD95/CD27. Sorted populations were all over 95% pure. This clone was observed a few times. The antigen is unknown. This receptor was taken from a man aged 18 to 30 with type 1 diabetes. The sequenced material came from naive CD4+ T cells from blood.

The DNA for the CDR3 is TGTGCCAGCAGTTACCCTCCGGGACAGCGTACCGGGGAGCTGTTTTTT. It is translated as CASSYPPGQRTGELFF. This chain connects TRBV6-6 to TRBJ2-2, with TRBD1 identical over 7 bases. J lost 5 bases, V lost 2 bases, and 8 bases had no gene match. Per germline, CDR1 MNHNY and CDR2 SVGAGI (reference sequence). CDR3 length equals 16 residues.